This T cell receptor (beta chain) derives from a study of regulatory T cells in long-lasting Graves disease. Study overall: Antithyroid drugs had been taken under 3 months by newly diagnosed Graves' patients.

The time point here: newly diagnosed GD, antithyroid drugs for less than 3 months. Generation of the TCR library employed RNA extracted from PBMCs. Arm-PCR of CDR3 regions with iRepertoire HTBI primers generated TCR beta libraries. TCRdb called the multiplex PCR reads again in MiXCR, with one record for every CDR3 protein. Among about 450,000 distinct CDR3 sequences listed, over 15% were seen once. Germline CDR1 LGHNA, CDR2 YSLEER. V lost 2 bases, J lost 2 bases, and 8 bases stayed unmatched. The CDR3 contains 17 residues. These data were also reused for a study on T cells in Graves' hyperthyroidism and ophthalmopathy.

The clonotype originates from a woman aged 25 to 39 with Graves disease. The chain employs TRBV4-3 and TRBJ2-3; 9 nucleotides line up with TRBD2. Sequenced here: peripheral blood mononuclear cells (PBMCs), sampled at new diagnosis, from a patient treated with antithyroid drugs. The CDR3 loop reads CASSQMRLADYTDTQYF. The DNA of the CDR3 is TGCGCCAGCAGCCAAATGCGACTAGCGGATTACACAGATACGCAGTATTTT.